This record concerns one TCR beta chain sequence. PCR or immunohistochemistry showed mismatch repair deficiency in every enrolled patient. Germline assignment: CDR1 SGHRS and CDR2 YFSETQ. The CDR3 consists of 15 residues. With 0 bases removed from V and 2 bases from J, the gap between germline ends came to 9 bases. Only in-frame clones appear in the TCRdb table, and some are missing; sequencing was by immunoSEQ multiplex PCR. The table has approximately 17,000 clones, roughly 84% seen once. This sample stems from a study of PD-1 blockade in mismatch repair-deficient tumors. The clonotype originates from an adult with mismatch repair-deficient cancer. Sequenced here: PBMCs, sampled about 23 weeks after starting pembrolizumab. J is TRBJ2-1 and V is TRBV5-1; D is perhaps TRBD1 (6 bases). CDR3 coding DNA: TGCGCCAGCAGCTTGGAATCAGGGGCCTACAATGAGCAGTTCTTC. It specifies CASSLESGAYNEQFF.